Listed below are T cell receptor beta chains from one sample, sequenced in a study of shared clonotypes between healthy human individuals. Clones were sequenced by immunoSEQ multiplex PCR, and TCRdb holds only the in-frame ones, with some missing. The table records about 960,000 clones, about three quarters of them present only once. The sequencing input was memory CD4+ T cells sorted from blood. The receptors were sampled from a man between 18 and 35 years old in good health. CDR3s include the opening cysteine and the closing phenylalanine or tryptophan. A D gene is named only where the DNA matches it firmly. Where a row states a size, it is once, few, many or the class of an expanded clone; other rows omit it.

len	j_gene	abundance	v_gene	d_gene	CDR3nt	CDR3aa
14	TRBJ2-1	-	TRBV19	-	TGTGCCAGTAGTTTCCCGGGACTGGGCAATGAGCAGTTCTTC	CASSFPGLGNEQFF
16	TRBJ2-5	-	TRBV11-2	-	TGTGCCAGCAGCTTATATTTGGGCGTAGCTAGGGAGACCCAGTACTTC	CASSLYLGVARETQYF
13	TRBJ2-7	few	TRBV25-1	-	TGTGCCAGCAGTGAATTTTTGTCCTACGAGCAGTACTTC	CASSEFLSYEQYF
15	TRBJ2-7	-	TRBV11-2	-	TGTGCCAGCGGGGAAGGAGGGGGGCATTCCTACGAGCAGTACTTC	CASGEGGGHSYEQYF
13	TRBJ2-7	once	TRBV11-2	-	TGTGCCAGCAGCCCGAGTAACCCCTACGAGCAGTACTTC	CASSPSNPYEQYF
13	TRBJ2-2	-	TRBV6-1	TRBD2	TGTGCCAGCAGTGGCACTAGCGCCGGGGAGCTGTTTTTT	CASSGTSAGELFF
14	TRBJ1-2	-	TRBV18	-	TGTGCCAGCTCACCATCGGGAGAAGGCTATGGCTACACCTTC	CASSPSGEGYGYTF
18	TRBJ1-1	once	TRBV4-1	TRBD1	TGCGCCAGCAGCCTAATACCGGGACAGGCGTCCCCGAACACTGAAGCTTTCTTT	CASSLIPGQASPNTEAFF
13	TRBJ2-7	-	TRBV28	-	TGTGCCAGCAGTTTATTGAGTACCTACGAGCAGTACTTC	CASSLLSTYEQYF
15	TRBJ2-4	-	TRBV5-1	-	TGCGCCAGCAGCTTGGCCCAGAATACCAAAAACATTCAGTACTTC	CASSLAQNTKNIQYF
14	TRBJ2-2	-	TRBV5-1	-	TGCGCCAGCAGCTTGGTCGGAGGAACCGGGGAGCTGTTTTTT	CASSLVGGTGELFF
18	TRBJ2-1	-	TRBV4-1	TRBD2	TGCGCCAGCAGCCAAGTCGCGGCTAGCGGGGGGGTCTTCAATGAGCAGTTCTTC	CASSQVAASGGVFNEQFF
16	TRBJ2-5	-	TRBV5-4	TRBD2	TGTGCCAGCAGCTCGCCCAGCGGGGGGCCGCGGGAGACCCAGTACTTC	CASSSPSGGPRETQYF
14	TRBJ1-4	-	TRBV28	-	TGTGCCAGCACCCCCTGGGGTAATAATGAAAAACTGTTTTTT	CASTPWGNNEKLFF
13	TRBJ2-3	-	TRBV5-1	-	TGCGCCAGCACTCCAGGGGGCACAGATACGCAGTATTTT	CASTPGGTDTQYF
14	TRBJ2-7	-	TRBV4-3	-	TGCGCCAGCAGCCAAGATCACGGAAACTACGAGCAGTACTTC	CASSQDHGNYEQYF
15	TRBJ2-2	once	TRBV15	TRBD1	TGTGCCACCAGCAGAGAAGGGGGCGCCGCCGGGGAGCTGTTTTTT	CATSREGGAAGELFF
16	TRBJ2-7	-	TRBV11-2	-	TGTGCCAGCAGCCCAGACACTCAGGACAGCTCCTACGAGCAGTACTTC	CASSPDTQDSSYEQYF
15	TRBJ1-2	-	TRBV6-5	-	TGTGCCAGCAGTTCTTCTAGAGGGCCTAACTATGGCTACACCTTC	CASSSSRGPNYGYTF
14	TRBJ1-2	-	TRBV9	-	TGTGCCAGCAGCGCCGACAGTTCCATCTATGGCTACACCTTC	CASSADSSIYGYTF
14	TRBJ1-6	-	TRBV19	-	TGTGCCAGCCAGCTGGGTGGGTTAAATTCACCCCTCCACTTT	CASQLGGLNSPLHF
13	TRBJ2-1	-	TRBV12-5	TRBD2	TGTGCTAGTGGGTCCCGGGAGGACAATGAGCAGTTCTTC	CASGSREDNEQFF
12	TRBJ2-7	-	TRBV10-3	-	TGTGCCATCATGGCCAGCTCCTACGAGCAGTACTTC	CAIMASSYEQYF
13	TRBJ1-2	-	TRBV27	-	TGTGCCAGCAGTTTAGGGAAAACCTATGGCTACACCTTC	CASSLGKTYGYTF
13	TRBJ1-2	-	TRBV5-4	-	TGTGCCAGCAGCTTGAGCAGGGACTATGGCTACACCTTC	CASSLSRDYGYTF
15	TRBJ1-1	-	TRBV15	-	TGTGCCACCAGCAGAGATCGGGTTCGAACCACTGAAGCTTTCTTT	CATSRDRVRTTEAFF
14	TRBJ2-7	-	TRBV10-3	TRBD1	TGTGCCATCAGGAAGACCGGGACAGGGGAAGAGCAGTACTTC	CAIRKTGTGEEQYF
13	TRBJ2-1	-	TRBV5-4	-	TGTGCCAGCAGCACCCAACTAGACAATGAGCAGTTCTTC	CASSTQLDNEQFF
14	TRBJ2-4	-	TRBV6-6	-	TGTGCCAGCAGTAACCCCGGGACACTGAACATTCAGTACTTC	CASSNPGTLNIQYF
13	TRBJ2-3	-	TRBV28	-	TGTGCCAGCAACCTATATAGCACAGATACGCAGTATTTT	CASNLYSTDTQYF
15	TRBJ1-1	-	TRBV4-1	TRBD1	TGCGCCAGCAGTCCAGGGGGAATCGGGAGCACTGAAGCTTTCTTT	CASSPGGIGSTEAFF
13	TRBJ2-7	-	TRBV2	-	TGTGCCAGCAGCTCCTCCGAAGGGCGTGGCGCGTACTTC	CASSSSEGRGAYF
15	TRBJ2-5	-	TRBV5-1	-	TGCGCCAGCAGCTTGGTTGGGCAGGGAGGCGAGACCCAGTACTTC	CASSLVGQGGETQYF
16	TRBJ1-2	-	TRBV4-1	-	TGCGCCAGCAGCCAAGCTTTAGGGCGAAGAGACTATGGCTACACCTTC	CASSQALGRRDYGYTF
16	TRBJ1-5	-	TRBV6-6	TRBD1	TGTGCCAGCATTCAATCGGGACAGGGTCTTAATCAGCCCCAGCATTTT	CASIQSGQGLNQPQHF
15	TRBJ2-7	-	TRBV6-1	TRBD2	TGTGCCAGCAGTGATTCAGCGGGGGGGCTTGAAGAGCAGTACTTC	CASSDSAGGLEEQYF
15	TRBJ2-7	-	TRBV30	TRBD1	TGTGCCTGGAGAAGGACCGGGACAGGGAAATACGAGCAGTACTTC	CAWRRTGTGKYEQYF
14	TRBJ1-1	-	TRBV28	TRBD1	TGTGCCAGCATAACCGGGACAGGGGTAGGTGAAGCTTTCTTT	CASITGTGVGEAFF
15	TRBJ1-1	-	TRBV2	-	TGTGCCAGCAGGGAACATGGGATCTTTAACACTGAAGCTTTCTTT	CASREHGIFNTEAFF
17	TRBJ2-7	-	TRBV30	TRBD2	TGTGCCTGGGGTGGAGGGACTAGCGGGACCAGCTCCTACGAGCAGTACTTC	CAWGGGTSGTSSYEQYF
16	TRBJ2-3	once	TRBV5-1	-	TGCGCCAGCAGCTTGGGTACAGGGAAGGGCACAGATACGCAGTATTTT	CASSLGTGKGTDTQYF
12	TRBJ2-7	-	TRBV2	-	TGTGCCAGCAGAGTGGAACGATACGAGCAGTACTTC	CASRVERYEQYF
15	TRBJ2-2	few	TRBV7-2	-	TGTGCCAGCAGCTCAGGACTCCCCCGGGTCGGGGAGCTGTTTTTT	CASSSGLPRVGELFF
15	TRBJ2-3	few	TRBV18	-	TGTGCCAGCTCACCGGACCAACCGAGCACAGATACGCAGTATTTT	CASSPDQPSTDTQYF
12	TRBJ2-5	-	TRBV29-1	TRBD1	TGCAGCGGACAGGGGATGGGAGAGACCCAGTACTTC	CSGQGMGETQYF
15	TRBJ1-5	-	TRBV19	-	TGTGCCAGTAGTACCGGATCTCTCGGCAATCAGCCCCAGCATTTT	CASSTGSLGNQPQHF
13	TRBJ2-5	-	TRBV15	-	TGTGCCACCAGCAGAGCCATGCAAGAGACCCAGTACTTC	CATSRAMQETQYF
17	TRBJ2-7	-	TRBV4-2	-	TGTGCCAGCAGCCAAGAAAGTGTGGTGCGGCAGGGCTACGAGCAGTACTTC	CASSQESVVRQGYEQYF
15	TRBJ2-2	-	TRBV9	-	TGTGCCAGCAGCGTAAATAGCGTTGTAACCGGGGAGCTGTTTTTT	CASSVNSVVTGELFF
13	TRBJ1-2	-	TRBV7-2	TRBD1	TGTGCCAGCAGCCCCGGACAGGGGGGTGGCTACACCTTC	CASSPGQGGGYTF
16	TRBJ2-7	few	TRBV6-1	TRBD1	TGTGCCAGCAGTGCCGGCGTAGGGACAGACCGATACGAGCAGTACTTC	CASSAGVGTDRYEQYF
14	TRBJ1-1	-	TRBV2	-	TGTGCCAGCAGTGGATACGGTAGTCGGACTGAAGCTTTCTTT	CASSGYGSRTEAFF
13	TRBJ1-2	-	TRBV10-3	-	TGTGCCATCAGTGAGTCCCTAGGGTTCGGCTACACCTTC	CAISESLGFGYTF
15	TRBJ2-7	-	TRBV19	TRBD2	TGTGCCAGTAGTGTCGGGACTAGCGGGGTCTACGAGCAGTACTTC	CASSVGTSGVYEQYF
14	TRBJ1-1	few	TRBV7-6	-	TGTGCCAGCAGTTCATCAACGGTGAACACTGAAGCTTTCTTT	CASSSSTVNTEAFF
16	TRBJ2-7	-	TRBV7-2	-	TGTGCCAGCAGCTTAAATGCTGTGGGGCCGGCGTACGAGCAGTACTTC	CASSLNAVGPAYEQYF
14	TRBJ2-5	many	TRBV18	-	TGTGCCAGCTCACCTGGCAGGGATCGGGAGACCCAGTACTTC	CASSPGRDRETQYF
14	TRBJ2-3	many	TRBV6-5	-	TGTGCCAGCAGCCATAGACAGGCCTCAGATACGCAGTATTTT	CASSHRQASDTQYF
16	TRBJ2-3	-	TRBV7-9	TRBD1	TGTGCCAGCAGCTTAGAAGCAGGGGGCTCCTCAGATACGCAGTATTTT	CASSLEAGGSSDTQYF
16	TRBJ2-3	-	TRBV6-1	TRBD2	TGTGCCAGCAGTGCTGGGACTAGCGGGTTTACAGATACGCAGTATTTT	CASSAGTSGFTDTQYF